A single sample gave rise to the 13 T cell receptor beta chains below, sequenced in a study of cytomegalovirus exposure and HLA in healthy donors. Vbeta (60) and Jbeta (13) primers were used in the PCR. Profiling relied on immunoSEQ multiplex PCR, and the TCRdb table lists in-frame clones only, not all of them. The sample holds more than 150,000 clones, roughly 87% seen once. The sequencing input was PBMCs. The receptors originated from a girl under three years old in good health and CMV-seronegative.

CDR3 region: CASSTLDPRETQYF. The DNA for the CDR3 is TGTGCCAGCTCAACCCTAGACCCGAGGGAGACCCAGTACTTC. V and J are TRBV18 and TRBJ2-5; no reliable D call. The CDR3 has 14 amino acids. V lost 5 bases, J lost 5 bases, and 15 bases lay in between. The germline V gene has CDR1 KGHSH and CDR2 LQKENI.

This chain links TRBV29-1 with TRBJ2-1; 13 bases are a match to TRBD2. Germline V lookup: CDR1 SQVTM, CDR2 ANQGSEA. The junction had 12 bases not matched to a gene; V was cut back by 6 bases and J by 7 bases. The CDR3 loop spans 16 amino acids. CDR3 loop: CSVTIGGLAGINEQFF. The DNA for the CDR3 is TGCAGCGTGACAATCGGGGGACTAGCGGGAATTAATGAGCAGTTCTTC.

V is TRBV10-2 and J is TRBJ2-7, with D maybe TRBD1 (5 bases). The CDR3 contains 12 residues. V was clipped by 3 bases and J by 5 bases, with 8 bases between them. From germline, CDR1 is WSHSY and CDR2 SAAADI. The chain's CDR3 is CASSDRAHEQYF. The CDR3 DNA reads TGCGCCAGCAGTGACAGGGCCCACGAGCAGTACTTC.

The CDR3 nucleotides read TGCAGTGCTATTGTCGGGACCCAGTACTTC. Translation: CSAIVGTQYF. The V and J genes are TRBV20-1 and TRBJ2-5; no definite D call. The CDR3 is made up of 10 amino acids. Trimming left V 4 bases short and J 7 bases short, with 7 bases between. The germline V gene encodes CDR1 DFQATT and CDR2 SNEGSKA (reference sequence).

CDR3: CASRPGQAYNEQFF. The CDR3 DNA reads TGTGCCAGCAGGCCGGGACAGGCCTACAATGAGCAGTTCTTC. This chain uses TRBV6-1 with TRBJ2-1; TRBD1 aligns across 8 bases. V shed 6 bases and J 2 bases; nucleotides not matched to a gene: 3. In germline, CDR1 is MNHNS, CDR2 SASEGT. CDR3 length: 14 amino acids.

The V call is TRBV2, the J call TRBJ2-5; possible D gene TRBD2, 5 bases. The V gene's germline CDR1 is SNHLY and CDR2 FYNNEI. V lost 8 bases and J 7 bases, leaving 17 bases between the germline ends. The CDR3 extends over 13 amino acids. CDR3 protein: CASLLLGKGTQYF. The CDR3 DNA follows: TGTGCCAGCCTTTTACTAGGGAAGGGGACCCAGTACTTC. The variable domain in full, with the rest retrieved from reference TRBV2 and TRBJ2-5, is EPEVTQTPSHQVTQMGQEVILRCVPISNHLYFYWYRQILGQKVEFLVSFYNNEISEKSEIFDDQFSVERPDGSNFTLKIRSTKLEDSAMYFCASLLLGKGTQYFGPGTRLLVL.

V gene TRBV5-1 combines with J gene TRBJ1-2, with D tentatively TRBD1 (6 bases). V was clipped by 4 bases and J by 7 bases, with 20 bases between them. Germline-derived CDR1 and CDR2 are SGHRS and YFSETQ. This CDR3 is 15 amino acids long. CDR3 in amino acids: CASSETAVGARGYTF. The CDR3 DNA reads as TGCGCCAGCAGCGAGACAGCCGTGGGGGCTCGTGGCTACACCTTC.

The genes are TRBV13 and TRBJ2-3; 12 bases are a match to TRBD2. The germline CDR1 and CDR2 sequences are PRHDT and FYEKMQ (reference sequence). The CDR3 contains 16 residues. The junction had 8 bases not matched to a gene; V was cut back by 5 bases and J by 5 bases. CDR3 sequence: CASSPSGLAGRDTQYF. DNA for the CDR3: TGTGCCAGCAGCCCCTCAGGACTAGCGGGGCGAGATACGCAGTATTTT.

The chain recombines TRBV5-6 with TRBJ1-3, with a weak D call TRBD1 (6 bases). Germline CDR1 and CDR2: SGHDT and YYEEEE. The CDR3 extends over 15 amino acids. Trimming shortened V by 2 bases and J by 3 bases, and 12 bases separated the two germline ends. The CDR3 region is CASSFTGSVGNTIYF. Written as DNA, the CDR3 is TGTGCCAGCAGCTTCACAGGGTCCGTTGGAAACACCATATATTTT.

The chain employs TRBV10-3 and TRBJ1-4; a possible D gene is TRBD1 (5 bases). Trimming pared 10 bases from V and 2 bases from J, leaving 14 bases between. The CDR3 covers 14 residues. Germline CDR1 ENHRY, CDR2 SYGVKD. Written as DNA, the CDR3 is TGTGCCACAAGAAGACGGGGGACTAATGAAAAACTGTTTTTT. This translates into CATRRRGTNEKLFF.

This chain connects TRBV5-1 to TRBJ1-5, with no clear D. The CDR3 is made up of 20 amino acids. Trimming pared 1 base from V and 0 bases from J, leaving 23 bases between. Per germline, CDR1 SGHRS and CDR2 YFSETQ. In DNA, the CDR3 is TGCGCCAGCAGCTTGTGGCTTGAGGGCGGCACAAGTTATAGCAATCAGCCCCAGCATTTT. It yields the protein CASSLWLEGGTSYSNQPQHF.

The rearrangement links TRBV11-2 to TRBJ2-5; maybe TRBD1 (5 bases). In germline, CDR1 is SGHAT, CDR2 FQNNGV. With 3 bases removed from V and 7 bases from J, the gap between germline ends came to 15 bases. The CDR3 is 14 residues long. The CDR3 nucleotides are TGTGCCAGCAGCTTTACATCCTTAAGGGGGACCCAGTACTTC. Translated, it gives CASSFTSLRGTQYF. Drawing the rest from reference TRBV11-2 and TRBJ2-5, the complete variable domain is EAGVAQSPRYKIIEKRQSVAFWCNPISGHATLYWYQQILGQGPKLLIQFQNNGVVDDSQLPKDRFSAERLKGVDSTLKIQPAKLEDSAVYLCASSFTSLRGTQYFGPGTRLLVL.

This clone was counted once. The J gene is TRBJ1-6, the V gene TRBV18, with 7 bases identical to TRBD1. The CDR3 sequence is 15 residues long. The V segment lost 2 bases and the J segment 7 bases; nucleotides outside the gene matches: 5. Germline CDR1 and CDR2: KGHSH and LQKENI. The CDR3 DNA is TGTGCCAGCTCACCAGCAGGGGGTTCGAATTCACCCCTCCACTTT. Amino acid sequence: CASSPAGGSNSPLHF.